Below, one TCR beta chain is given with its context. Profiling relied on immunoSEQ multiplex PCR, and the TCRdb table lists in-frame clones only, not all of them. The repertoire includes some 480,000 clones, around 85% of them detected once, and around 13% sits in the top ten. This sample is part of a study of Ad26.COV2.S vaccination and SARS-CoV-2 variants. V lost 1 base and J lost 5, with 10 bases in between. The CDR3 is 13 residues long. Germline lookup yields CDR1 GTSNPN and CDR2 SVGIG (reference sequence). The treatment here: roughly 19 received Ad26.COV2.S at low or high dose, single or two shots; about five received placebo; per-sample allocation not given. The investigators took samples on day 63 after the first vaccine or placebo injection.

J is TRBJ2-3 and V is TRBV30, with D hard to call. This receptor was obtained from a person aged 18 to 59 who received the Ad26.COV2.S COVID-19 vaccine or a placebo. Material: peripheral blood, obtained in a trial of Ad26.COV2.S vaccine versus placebo. The chain's CDR3 is CAWSDGSRDTQYF. CDR3 in DNA: TGTGCCTGGAGTGATGGTAGCCGAGATACGCAGTATTTT.